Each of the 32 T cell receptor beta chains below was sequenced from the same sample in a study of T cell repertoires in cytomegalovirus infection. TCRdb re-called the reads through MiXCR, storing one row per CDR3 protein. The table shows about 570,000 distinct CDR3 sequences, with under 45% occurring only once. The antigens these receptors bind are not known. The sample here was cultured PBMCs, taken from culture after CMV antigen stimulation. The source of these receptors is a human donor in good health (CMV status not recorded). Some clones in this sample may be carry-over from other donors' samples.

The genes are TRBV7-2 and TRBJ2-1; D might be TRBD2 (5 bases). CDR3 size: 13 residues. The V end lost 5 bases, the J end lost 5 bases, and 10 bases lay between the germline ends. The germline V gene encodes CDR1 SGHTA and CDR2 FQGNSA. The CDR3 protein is CASSTQADNEQFF. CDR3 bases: TGTGCCAGCAGCACCCAAGCGGACAATGAGCAGTTCTTC.

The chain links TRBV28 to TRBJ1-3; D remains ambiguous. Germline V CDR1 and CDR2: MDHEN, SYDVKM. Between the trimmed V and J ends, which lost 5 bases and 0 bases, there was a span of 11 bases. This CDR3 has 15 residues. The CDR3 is CASSIPTRSGNTIYF. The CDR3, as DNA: TGTGCCAGCAGTATTCCAACCCGCTCTGGAAACACCATATATTTT.

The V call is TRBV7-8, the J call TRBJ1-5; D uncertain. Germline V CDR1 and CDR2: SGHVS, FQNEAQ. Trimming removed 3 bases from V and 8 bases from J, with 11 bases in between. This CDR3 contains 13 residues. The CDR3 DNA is TGTGCCAGCAGCTTTGAGGCGGAGGAGCCCCAGCATTTT. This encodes CASSFEAEEPQHF.

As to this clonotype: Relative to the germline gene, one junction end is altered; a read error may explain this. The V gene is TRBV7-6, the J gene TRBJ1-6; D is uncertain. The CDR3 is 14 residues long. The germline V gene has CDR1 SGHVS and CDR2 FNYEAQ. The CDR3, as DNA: TGTGCCAGCAGCCCGTTGTCCTATAATTCACCCCTCCAATTT. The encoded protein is CASSPLSYNSPLQF.

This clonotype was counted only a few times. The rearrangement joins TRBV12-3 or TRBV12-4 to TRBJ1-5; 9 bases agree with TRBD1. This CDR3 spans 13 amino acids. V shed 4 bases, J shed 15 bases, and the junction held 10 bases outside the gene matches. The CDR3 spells CASSSGTGRDLHF. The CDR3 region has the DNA TGTGCCAGCAGTTCTGGGACAGGGCGAGATCTGCATTTT.

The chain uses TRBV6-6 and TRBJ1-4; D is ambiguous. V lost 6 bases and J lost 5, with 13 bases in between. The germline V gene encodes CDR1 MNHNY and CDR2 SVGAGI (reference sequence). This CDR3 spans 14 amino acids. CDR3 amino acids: CASSRGWNNEKLFF. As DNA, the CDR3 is TGTGCCAGCAGCCGTGGCTGGAACAATGAAAAACTGTTTTTT.

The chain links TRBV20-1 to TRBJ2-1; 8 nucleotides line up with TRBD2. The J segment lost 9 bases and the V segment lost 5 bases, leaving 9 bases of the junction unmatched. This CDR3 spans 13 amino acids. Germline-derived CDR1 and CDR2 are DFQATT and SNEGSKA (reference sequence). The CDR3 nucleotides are TGCAGTGCTTACCGGGAGGGCCAGGGTGAGCAGTTCTTC. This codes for CSAYREGQGEQFF.

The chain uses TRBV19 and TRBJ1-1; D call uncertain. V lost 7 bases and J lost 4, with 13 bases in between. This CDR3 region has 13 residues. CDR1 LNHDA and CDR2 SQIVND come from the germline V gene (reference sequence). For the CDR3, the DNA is TGTGCCAGTAATGAGGCTCACTCCACTGAAGCTTTCTTT. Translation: CASNEAHSTEAFF.

This CDR3 is CASSLAPGQGTRLEQFF. The CDR3 nucleotides are TGTGCCAGCAGCTTAGCTCCGGGACAGGGGACCCGGCTTGAGCAGTTCTTC. The chain is built from TRBV7-9 and TRBJ2-1; TRBD1 matches at 10 bases. The CDR3 totals 17 residues. The germline CDR1 and CDR2 sequences are SEHNR and FQNEAQ (reference sequence). With 0 bases clipped from V and 9 bases from J, the junction kept 11 bases outside the gene matches.

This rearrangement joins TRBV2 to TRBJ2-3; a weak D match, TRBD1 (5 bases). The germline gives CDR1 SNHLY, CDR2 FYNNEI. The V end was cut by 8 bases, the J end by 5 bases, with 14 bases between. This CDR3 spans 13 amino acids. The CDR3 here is CASGLDTGDTQYF. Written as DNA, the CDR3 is TGTGCCAGCGGGTTGGACACGGGAGATACGCAGTATTTT.

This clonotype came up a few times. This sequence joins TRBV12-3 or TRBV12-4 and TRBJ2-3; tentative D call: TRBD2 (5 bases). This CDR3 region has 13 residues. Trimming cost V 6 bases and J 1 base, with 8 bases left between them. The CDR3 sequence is CASSGLGTDTQYF. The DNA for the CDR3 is TGTGCCAGCAGCGGACTTGGCACAGATACGCAGTATTTT.

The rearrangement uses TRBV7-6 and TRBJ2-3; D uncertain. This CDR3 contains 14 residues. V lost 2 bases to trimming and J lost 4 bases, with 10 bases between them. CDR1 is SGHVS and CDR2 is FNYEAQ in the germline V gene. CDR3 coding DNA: TGTGCCAGCAGCTTAAATGCGCCGGCAGATACGCAGTATTTT. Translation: CASSLNAPADTQYF.

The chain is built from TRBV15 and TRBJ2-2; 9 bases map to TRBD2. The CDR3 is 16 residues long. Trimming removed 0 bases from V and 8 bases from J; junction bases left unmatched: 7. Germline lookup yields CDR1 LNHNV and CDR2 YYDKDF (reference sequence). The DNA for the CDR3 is TGTGCCACCAGCAGAGATCTCCAGCGGGAGGATGGGGAGCTGTTTTTT. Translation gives CATSRDLQREDGELFF.

The CDR3 region is CASRPPAGGYTF. Here the CDR3 DNA reads TGTGCCAGCAGACCCCCTGCAGGCGGCTACACCTTC. The rearrangement uses TRBV28 and TRBJ1-2, with unresolved D. Germline V gives CDR1 MDHEN, CDR2 SYDVKM. The V gene lost 6 bases and the J gene lost 8 bases, with 13 bases spanning the gap. The CDR3 is made up of 12 amino acids.

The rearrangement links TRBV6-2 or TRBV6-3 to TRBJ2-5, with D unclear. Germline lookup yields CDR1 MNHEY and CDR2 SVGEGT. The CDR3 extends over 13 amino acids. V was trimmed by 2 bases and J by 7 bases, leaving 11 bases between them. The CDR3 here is CASSYPNVGTQYF. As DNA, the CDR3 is TGTGCCAGCAGTTACCCAAACGTCGGGACCCAGTACTTC.

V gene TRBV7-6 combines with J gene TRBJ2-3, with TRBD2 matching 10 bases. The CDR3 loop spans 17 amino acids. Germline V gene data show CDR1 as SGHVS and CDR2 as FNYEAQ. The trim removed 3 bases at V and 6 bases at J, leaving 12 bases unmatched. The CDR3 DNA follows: TGTGCCAGCAGCTTCCTAGCGGGAGCTCCCCGGGGGGATACGCAGTATTTT. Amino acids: CASSFLAGAPRGDTQYF.

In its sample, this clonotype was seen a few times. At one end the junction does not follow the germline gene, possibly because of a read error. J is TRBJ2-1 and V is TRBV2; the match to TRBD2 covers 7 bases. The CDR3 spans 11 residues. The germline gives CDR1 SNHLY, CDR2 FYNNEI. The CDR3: CASEGLFNRRF. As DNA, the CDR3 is TGTGCCAGCGAGGGACTATTCAACAGGAGGTTC. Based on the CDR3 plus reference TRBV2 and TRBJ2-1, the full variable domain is EPEVTQTPSHQVTQMGQEVILRCVPISNHLYFYWYRQILGQKVEFLVSFYNNEISEKSEIFDDQFSVERPDGSNFTLKIRSTKLEDSAMYFCASEGLFNRRFGPGTRLTVL.

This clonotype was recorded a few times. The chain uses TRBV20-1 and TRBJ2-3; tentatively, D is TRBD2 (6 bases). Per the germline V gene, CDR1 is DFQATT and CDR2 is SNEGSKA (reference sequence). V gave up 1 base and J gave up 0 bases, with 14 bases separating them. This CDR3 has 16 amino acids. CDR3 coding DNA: TGCAGTGCTAGAGGCTTCGGAAGCGGGAGCACAGATACGCAGTATTTT. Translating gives CSARGFGSGSTDTQYF.

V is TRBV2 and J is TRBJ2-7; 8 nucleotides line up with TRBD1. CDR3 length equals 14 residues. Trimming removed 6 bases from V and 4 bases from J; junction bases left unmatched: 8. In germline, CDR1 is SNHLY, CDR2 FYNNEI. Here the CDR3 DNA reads TGTGCCAGCAGCTACTTTGGACAGGGTTACGAGCAGTACTTC. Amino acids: CASSYFGQGYEQYF.

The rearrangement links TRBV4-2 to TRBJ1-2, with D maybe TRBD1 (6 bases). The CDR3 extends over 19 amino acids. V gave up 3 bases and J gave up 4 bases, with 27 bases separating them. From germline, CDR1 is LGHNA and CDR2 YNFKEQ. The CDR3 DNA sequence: TGTGCCAGCAGCCATTCCCTTGCGGGGGCAGAAAACCTCGTCTATGGCTACACCTTC. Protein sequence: CASSHSLAGAENLVYGYTF.

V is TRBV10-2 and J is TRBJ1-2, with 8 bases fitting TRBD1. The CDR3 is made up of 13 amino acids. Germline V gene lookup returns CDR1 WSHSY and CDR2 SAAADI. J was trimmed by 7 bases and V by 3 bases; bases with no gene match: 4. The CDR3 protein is CASSDRQGSGYTF. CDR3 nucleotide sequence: TGCGCCAGCAGTGACAGACAGGGGTCTGGCTACACCTTC.

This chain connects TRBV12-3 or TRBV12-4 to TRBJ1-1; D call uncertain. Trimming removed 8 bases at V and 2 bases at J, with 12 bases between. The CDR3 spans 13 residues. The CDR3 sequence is CASLFTSNTEAFF. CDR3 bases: TGTGCCAGCCTCTTTACAAGTAACACTGAAGCTTTCTTT.

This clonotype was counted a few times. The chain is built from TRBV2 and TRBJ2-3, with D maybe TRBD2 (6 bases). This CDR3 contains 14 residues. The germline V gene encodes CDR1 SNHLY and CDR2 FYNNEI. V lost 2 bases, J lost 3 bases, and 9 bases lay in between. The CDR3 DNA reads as TGTGCCAGCAGTGAATTGCGGGGTACAGATACGCAGTATTTT. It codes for CASSELRGTDTQYF.

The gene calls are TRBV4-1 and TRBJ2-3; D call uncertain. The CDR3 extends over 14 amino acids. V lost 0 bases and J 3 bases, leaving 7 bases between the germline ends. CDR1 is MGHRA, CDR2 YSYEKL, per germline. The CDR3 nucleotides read TGCGCCAGCAGCCAAGATCGAAGGACAGATACGCAGTATTTT. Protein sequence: CASSQDRRTDTQYF.

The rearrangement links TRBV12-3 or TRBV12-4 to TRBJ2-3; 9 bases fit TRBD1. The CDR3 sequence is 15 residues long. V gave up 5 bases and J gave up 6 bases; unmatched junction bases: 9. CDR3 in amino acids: CASSPPGGTGDTQYF. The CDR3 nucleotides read TGTGCCAGCAGTCCTCCCGGGGGGACAGGGGATACGCAGTATTTT.

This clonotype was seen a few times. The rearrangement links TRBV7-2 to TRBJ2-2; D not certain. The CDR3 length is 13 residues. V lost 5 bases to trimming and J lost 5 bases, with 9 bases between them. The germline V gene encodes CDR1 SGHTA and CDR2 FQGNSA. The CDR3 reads CASSISITGELFF. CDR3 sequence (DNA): TGTGCCAGCAGCATTTCTATTACCGGGGAGCTGTTTTTT.

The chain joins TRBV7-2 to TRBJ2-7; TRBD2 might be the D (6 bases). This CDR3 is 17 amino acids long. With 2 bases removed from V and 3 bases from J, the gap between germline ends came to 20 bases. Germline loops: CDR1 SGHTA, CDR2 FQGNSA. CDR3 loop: CASSLNPPGLTIYEQYF. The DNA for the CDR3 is TGTGCCAGCAGCTTAAACCCGCCGGGACTCACAATCTACGAGCAGTACTTC.

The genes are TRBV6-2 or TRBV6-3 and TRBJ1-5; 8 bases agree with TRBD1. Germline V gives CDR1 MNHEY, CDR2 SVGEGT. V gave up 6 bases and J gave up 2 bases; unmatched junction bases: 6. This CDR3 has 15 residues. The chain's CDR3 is CASRNRQGRNQPQHF. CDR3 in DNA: TGTGCCAGCAGAAACAGACAGGGGCGCAATCAGCCCCAGCATTTT.

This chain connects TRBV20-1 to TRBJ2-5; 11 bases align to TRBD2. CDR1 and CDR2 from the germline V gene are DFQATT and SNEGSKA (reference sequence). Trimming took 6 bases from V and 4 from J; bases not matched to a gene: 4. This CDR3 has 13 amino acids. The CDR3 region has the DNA TGCAGTGCCACTAGCGGGAGCCTAGAGACCCAGTACTTC. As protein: CSATSGSLETQYF.

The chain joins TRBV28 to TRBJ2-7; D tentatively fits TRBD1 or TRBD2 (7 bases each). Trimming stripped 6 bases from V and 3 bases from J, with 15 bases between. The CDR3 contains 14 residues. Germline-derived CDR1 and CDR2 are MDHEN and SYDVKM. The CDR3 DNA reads TGTGCCAGCAGAAGACAGGGAGGGGGCTACGAGCAGTACTTC. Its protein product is CASRRQGGGYEQYF. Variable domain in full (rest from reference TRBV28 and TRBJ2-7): DVKVTQSSRYLVKRTGEKVFLECVQDMDHENMFWYRQDPGLGLRLIYFSYDVKMKEKGDIPEGYSVSREKKERFSLILESASTNQTSMYLCASRRQGGGYEQYFGPGTRLTVT.

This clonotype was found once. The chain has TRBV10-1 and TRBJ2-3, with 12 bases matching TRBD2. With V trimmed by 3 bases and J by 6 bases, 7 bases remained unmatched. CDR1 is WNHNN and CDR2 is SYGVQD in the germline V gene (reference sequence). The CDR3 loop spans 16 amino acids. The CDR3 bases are TGCGCCAGCAGTGACGATCTAGCGGGAGGGTCGGATACGCAGTATTTT. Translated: CASSDDLAGGSDTQYF.

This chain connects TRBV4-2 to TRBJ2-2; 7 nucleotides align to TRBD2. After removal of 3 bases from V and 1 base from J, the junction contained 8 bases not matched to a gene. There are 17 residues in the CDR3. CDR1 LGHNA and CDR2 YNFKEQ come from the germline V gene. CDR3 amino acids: CASSHRATGGNTGELFF. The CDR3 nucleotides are TGTGCCAGCAGCCATCGGGCGACGGGAGGGAACACCGGGGAGCTGTTTTTT.